This T cell receptor beta chain was sequenced in a study of T-cell memory formation after mild COVID-19. Overall study results and limits: Clones that got smaller from day 15 to 85 had even CD4/CD8, while clones growing later tipped toward CD4+. CD4+ contracting clones lay mainly in CM and EM, CD8+ ones in EMRA. Memory from before infection featured some responding clones, which suggests cross-reactive memory joined.

Germline V gene lookup returns CDR1 SEHNR and CDR2 FQNEAQ (reference sequence). The CDR3 is made up of 15 amino acids. Trimming at V came to 5 bases and at J to 6 bases, leaving 8 bases not matched to a gene. A remark on this clonotype: What it binds is not known.

TCRdb reanalysed the 5' RACE reads using MiXCR and keeps one entry per CDR3 protein. The top ten clones hold around 13% of a sample with about 400,000 distinct CDR3 sequences, around 22% of them seen once. This sequence originates from an adult woman who had mild COVID-19 (a few samples of this study predate the infection). Cell type and time point are not known. Input material: PBMCs or a T cell subset sorted from them (not recorded which). This chain links TRBV7-9 with TRBJ2-1, with 9 bases that match TRBD1. The CDR3 DNA sequence: TGTGCCAGCAGCCTACGGGACAGGGTTGGCAATGAGCAGTTCTTC. The encoded protein is CASSLRDRVGNEQFF.